A single sample is the source of the 14 T cell receptor beta chains below, sequenced in a study of CD8 T cells in ankylosing spondylitis. Study-level results: Within ankylosing spondylitis blood, a TCR beta motif made up of eight or nine highly homologous variants appeared to be characteristic.

TCRdb re-called the 5' RACE reads through MiXCR, storing one row per CDR3 protein. The sample records around 770,000 distinct CDR3 sequences, roughly 12% being singletons. Their antigens are not known. The sample was blood, either unsorted or a sorted T cell fraction (not recorded which). These TCRs come from a male donor with ankylosing spondylitis.

This clonotype was found a few times. V is TRBV6-5 and J is TRBJ2-5, with 7 positions matching TRBD2. V lost 4 bases, J lost 4 bases, and 6 bases stayed unmatched. CDR3 length: 14 amino acids. Per germline, CDR1 MNHEY and CDR2 SVGAGI. The CDR3 is CASSSPTSSETQYF. The CDR3 DNA reads as TGTGCCAGCAGTTCTCCGACTAGCTCAGAGACCCAGTACTTC.

The chain carries TRBV6-5 and TRBJ2-7; the match to TRBD2 covers 8 bases. The CDR3 covers 15 residues. Germline-derived CDR1 and CDR2 are MNHEY and SVGAGI. V lost 4 bases and J lost 0; bases outside the gene matches: 5. The CDR3 DNA is TGTGCCAGCAGTTCACTAGCGGCAAGCTCCTACGAGCAGTACTTC. As protein: CASSSLAASSYEQYF.

This clonotype has a count of ten or more. The chain joins TRBV6-6 to TRBJ2-7, with a weak D call TRBD1 (5 bases). The CDR3 length is 13 residues. From germline, CDR1 is MNHNY and CDR2 SVGAGI (reference sequence). Between the trimmed V and J ends, which lost 2 bases and 2 bases, there was a span of 7 bases. The CDR3 sequence is CASSYRGTYEQYF. For the CDR3, the DNA is TGTGCCAGCAGTTACAGGGGAACCTACGAGCAGTACTTC.

The chain carries TRBV20-1 and TRBJ2-1; TRBD1 agrees at 9 bases. J lost 2 bases, V lost 6 bases, and 11 bases had no gene match. CDR1 is DFQATT and CDR2 is SNEGSKA in the germline V gene (reference sequence). This CDR3 region has 16 residues. The CDR3 sequence is CSATSFGTGTYNEQFF. The CDR3 DNA is TGCAGTGCAACCAGCTTCGGGACAGGGACCTACAATGAGCAGTTCTTC.

The chain links TRBV15 to TRBJ1-1; TRBD1 matches at 8 bases. The V and J ends lost 2 bases and 4 bases, in that order; junction bases with no gene match: 3. The CDR3 extends over 14 amino acids. CDR1 is LNHNV, CDR2 YYDKDF, per germline (reference sequence). DNA of the CDR3: TGTGCCACCAGCAGAAACACAGGGGGCACTGAAGCTTTCTTT. Amino acid sequence: CATSRNTGGTEAFF. Using reference TRBV15 and TRBJ1-1 for the parts outside the CDR3, the full variable domain is DAMVIQNPRYQVTQFGKPVTLSCSQTLNHNVMYWYQQKSSQAPKLLFHYYDKDFNNEADTPDNFQSRRPNTSFCFLDIRSPGLGDTAMYLCATSRNTGGTEAFFGQGTRLTVV.

This rearrangement joins TRBV4-3 to TRBJ2-7; D not certain. CDR1 is LGHNA, CDR2 YSLEER, per germline. The CDR3 loop spans 13 amino acids. Trimming pared 0 bases from V and 3 bases from J, leaving 6 bases between. CDR3 residues: CASSQERVYEQYF. CDR3 bases: TGCGCCAGCAGCCAAGAACGGGTCTACGAGCAGTACTTC.

This clonotype was found a few times. The chain carries TRBV15 and TRBJ2-3; D is ambiguous. Germline CDR1 reads LNHNV; CDR2 reads YYDKDF (reference sequence). This CDR3 contains 13 residues. V gave up 7 bases and J gave up 4 bases, with 12 bases separating them. The chain's CDR3 is CATNQLRSDTQYF. The DNA for the CDR3 is TGTGCCACCAATCAACTCCGGTCAGATACGCAGTATTTT.

In its sample, this clonotype was seen a few times. CDR3 bases: TGTGCCTGGAGTGGGAGCGGGACAGCGGACTATGGCTACACCTTC. It yields the protein CAWSGSGTADYGYTF. The chain couples TRBV30 to TRBJ1-2, with 7 bases fitting TRBD1. Germline CDR1 and CDR2: GTSNPN and SVGIG (reference sequence). The junction had 8 bases not matched to a gene; V was cut back by 1 base and J by 3 bases. The CDR3 consists of 15 residues. Full variable domain (remainder filled in from reference TRBV30 and TRBJ1-2): SQTIHQWPATLVQPVGSPLSLECTVEGTSNPNLYWYRQAAGRGLQLLFYSVGIGQISSEVPQNLSASRPQDRQFILSSKKLLLSDSGFYLCAWSGSGTADYGYTFGSGTRLTVV.

This clonotype was found a few times. This sequence joins TRBV10-3 and TRBJ2-3; D is uncertain. V lost 6 bases and J lost 6, with 19 bases in between. This CDR3 has 15 amino acids. From germline, CDR1 is ENHRY and CDR2 SYGVKD. The CDR3 DNA follows: TGTGCCATCAGAAGCAGCCAGGCTAGTCGGGATACGCAGTATTTT. Translating gives CAIRSSQASRDTQYF.

The chain carries TRBV11-1 and TRBJ2-3; D uncertain. Germline-derived CDR1 and CDR2 are SGHAT and FQDESV (reference sequence). The CDR3 extends over 14 amino acids. Trimming shortened V by 5 bases and J by 4 bases, and 13 bases separated the two germline ends. CDR3 DNA sequence: TGTGCCAGCAGCGTTACTGAAAGGGCAGATACGCAGTATTTT. Protein product: CASSVTERADTQYF. Complete variable domain (other parts from reference TRBV11-1 and TRBJ2-3): EAEVAQSPRYKITEKSQAVAFWCDPISGHATLYWYRQILGQGPELLVQFQDESVVDDSQLPKDRFSAERLKGVDSTLKIQPAELGDSAMYLCASSVTERADTQYFGPGTRLTVL.

This clonotype has a handful of counts. The chain links TRBV20-1 to TRBJ2-7; TRBD2 aligns across 7 bases. The CDR3 runs to 12 residues. With 6 bases clipped from V and 1 base from J, the junction kept 3 bases outside the gene matches. Per germline, CDR1 DFQATT and CDR2 SNEGSKA (reference sequence). The CDR3 loop reads CSALLASYEQYF. Here the CDR3 DNA reads TGCAGTGCACTACTAGCGTCCTACGAGCAGTACTTC.

Remarks on this clonotype: A read error may explain this, as a much larger clone is one base away. V usage is TRBV7-2 and J usage is TRBJ2-5; TRBD1 agrees at 8 bases. Unmatched junction bases numbered 12, after V lost 6 bases and J lost 6 bases. Per germline, CDR1 SGHTA and CDR2 FQGNSA. CDR3 length equals 15 residues. CDR3 amino acids: CASRSGSGGRKTQYF. DNA for the CDR3: TGTGCCAGCAGAAGCGGGTCAGGGGGCCGAAAGACCCAGTACTTC.

This clonotype was picked up a small number of times. J is TRBJ2-3 and V is TRBV9, with D uncertain. Germline-derived CDR1 and CDR2 are SGDLS and YYNGEE. Deletions cut 2 bases from V and 0 bases from J, with 10 bases between. The CDR3 is 15 amino acids. The CDR3 loop reads CASSVGSASTDTQYF. The DNA of the CDR3 is TGTGCCAGCAGCGTTGGATCAGCCAGCACAGATACGCAGTATTTT.

This clonotype was picked up many times. V is TRBV29-1 and J is TRBJ2-5; TRBD1 might be the D (6 bases). Trimming took 6 bases from V and 4 from J, leaving 15 bases between them. Germline lookup yields CDR1 SQVTM and CDR2 ANQGSEA. CDR3 length equals 13 residues. CDR3 nucleotide sequence: TGCAGCGTCGCCCCGGACAGACGAGAGACCCAGTACTTC. This translates into CSVAPDRRETQYF.